This T cell receptor beta chain was observed in a study of blood T cells in healthy people across ages. This clonotype has only a few counts. Germline CDR1 is LNHDA and CDR2 is SQIVND (reference sequence). V lost 5 bases and J lost 0; bases outside the gene matches: 10. The CDR3 loop spans 18 amino acids. The authors ran a second PCR of about 6 to 11 cycles using a sample-barcoded 5' primer and a J-beta primer mix. A single record per CDR3 protein comes from TCRdb applying MiXCR to the 5' RACE reads. The sample contains 1.5 million to 2 million distinct CDR3 sequences, about 30% of which appear only once.

Sample: blood. The chain employs TRBV19 and TRBJ1-3; TRBD1 aligns across 10 bases. The origin of this receptor is a woman aged 30 to 39 in good health. The CDR3 nucleotides are TGTGCCAGTAGTCGCCGGGACAGGGGCCCTCTCTCTGGAAACACCATATATTTT. This encodes CASSRRDRGPLSGNTIYF.